The subject of this entry is one T cell receptor beta chain. These data originate in a study of blood T cell repertoires in COVID-19. Across the study: COVID-19 samples from acute and convalescent phases originated in the United States, Italy and Spain. The cDNA or gDNA used as material had been derived from T cells, B-cell-depleted T cells, or PBMCs.

CDR1 is MNHEY, CDR2 SVGAGI, per germline. This CDR3 has 15 residues. The V and J ends lost 3 bases and 4 bases, in that order; junction bases with no gene match: 5. Per the original data handling: Reference gene primer amplification gave estimated nucleated cell counts. This table comes from immunoSEQ multiplex PCR, and its TCRdb copy is limited to in-frame clones, with some not included. V and J calls and clone size follow that table, whereas D and trimming were derived from the DNA. Among tens of thousands of clones, roughly 83% were seen once, and the ten largest hold about an eighth. The source material was peripheral blood. This TCR was recovered from a human donor in a cohort sampled during active COVID-19. The chain couples TRBV6-5 to TRBJ2-3; 9 nucleotides match TRBD2. The CDR3 DNA reads TGTGCCAGCAGTTATAGCGGGAGATCTCCAGATACGCAGTATTTT. It yields the protein CASSYSGRSPDTQYF.